A single T cell receptor beta chain is shown here with its context. Its target is not known. The data belong to a study of multiple sclerosis patients with progressive multifocal leukoencephalopathy. Whole-study results and caveats: The findings' link to JC virus versus immunocompromise remained uncertain. Before and during natalizumab, the clones expanded at PML already existed.

The CDR3 runs to 15 residues. V lost 3 bases to trimming and J lost 4 bases, with 15 bases between them. Germline CDR1 is SGHRS and CDR2 is YFSETQ. Each PCR contained spiked synthetic TR CDR3 controls spanning every V-J pairing. Only in-frame clones appear in the TCRdb table, and some are missing; sequencing was by immunoSEQ multiplex PCR. The table includes some 28,000 clones, roughly 90% detected once. Time point here: approximately 12 months of natalizumab therapy. Prior interferon beta treatment was universal, and the PML patients were all female. The chain joins TRBV5-1 to TRBJ2-3; tentative D call: TRBD2 (5 bases). The source material was PBMCs, sampled from a patient treated with natalizumab. This clonotype was sampled from a human donor with multiple sclerosis. This chain's CDR3 is CASSSGRLASDTQYF. The DNA of the CDR3 is TGCGCCAGCAGCTCCGGGCGGCTAGCATCAGATACGCAGTATTTT.